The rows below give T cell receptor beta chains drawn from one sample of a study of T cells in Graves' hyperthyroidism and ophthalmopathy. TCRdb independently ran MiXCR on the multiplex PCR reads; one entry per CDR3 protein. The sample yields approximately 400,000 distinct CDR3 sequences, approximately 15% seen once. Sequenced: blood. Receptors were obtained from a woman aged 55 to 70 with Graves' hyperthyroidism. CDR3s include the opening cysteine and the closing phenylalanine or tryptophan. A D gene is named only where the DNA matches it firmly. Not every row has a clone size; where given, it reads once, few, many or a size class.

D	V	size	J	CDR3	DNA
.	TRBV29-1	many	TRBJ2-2	CSATLHDRTNTGELFF	TGCAGCGCTACACTCCACGACAGGACGAACACCGGGGAGCTGTTTTTT
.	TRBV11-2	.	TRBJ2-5	CASSPRGSAVETQYF	TGTGCCAGCAGCCCGCGGGGTAGCGCGGTAGAGACCCAGTACTTC
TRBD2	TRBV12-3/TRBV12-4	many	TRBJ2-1	CASSLAGGRNEQFF	TGTGCCAGCAGTTTAGCGGGAGGGCGGAATGAGCAGTTCTTC
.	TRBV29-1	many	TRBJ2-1	CSVGASTSTYNEQFF	TGCAGCGTTGGGGCCTCCACCTCTACCTACAATGAGCAGTTCTTC
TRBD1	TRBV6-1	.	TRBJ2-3	CAIRTGGADTQYF	TGTGCCATCCGAACAGGGGGCGCAGATACGCAGTATTTT
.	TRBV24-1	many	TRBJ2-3	CATSDFDPPDTQYF	TGTGCCACCAGTGACTTTGACCCCCCAGATACGCAGTATTTT
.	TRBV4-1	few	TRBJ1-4	CASSLGSGWSEKLFF	TGCGCCAGCAGCCTCGGTTCAGGGTGGAGTGAAAAACTGTTTTTT
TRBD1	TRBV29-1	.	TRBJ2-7	CSVGKQGAFWAYEQYF	TGCAGCGTTGGAAAACAGGGGGCCTTTTGGGCCTACGAGCAGTACTTC
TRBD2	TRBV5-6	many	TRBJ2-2	CASSLTSGTGELFF	TGTGCCAGCAGCTTAACTAGCGGTACCGGGGAGCTGTTTTTT
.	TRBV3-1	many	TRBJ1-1	CASSPARTGRAEAFF	TGTGCCAGCAGCCCCGCGCGTACAGGGCGGGCTGAAGCTTTCTTT
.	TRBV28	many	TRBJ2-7	CASSLTPDGDREQYF	TGTGCCAGCAGTCTTACTCCGGACGGGGATCGCGAGCAGTACTTC
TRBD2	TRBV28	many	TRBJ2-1	CASLGTSGRADRGNEQFF	TGTGCCAGCCTTGGGACTAGCGGGAGGGCGGATCGGGGGAATGAGCAGTTCTTC
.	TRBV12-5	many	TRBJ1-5	CASGLATVNQPQHF	TGTGCTAGTGGTTTGGCGACAGTTAATCAGCCCCAGCATTTT
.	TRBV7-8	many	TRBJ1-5	CASSSPGDSNQPQHF	TGTGCCAGCAGCTCCCCCGGGGATAGCAATCAGCCCCAGCATTTT
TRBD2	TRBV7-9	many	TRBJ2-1	CASSLGLADAYNEQFF	TGTGCCAGCAGCTTAGGACTAGCGGATGCCTACAATGAGCAGTTCTTC
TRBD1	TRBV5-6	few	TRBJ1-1	CASSLEGQGVEAFF	TGTGCCAGCAGCTTGGAGGGACAGGGGGTTGAAGCTTTCTTT
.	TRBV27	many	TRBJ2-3	CASSLWGRDSTDTQYF	TGTGCCAGCAGTTTATGGGGCAGGGATAGCACAGATACGCAGTATTTT
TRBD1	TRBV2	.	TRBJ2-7	CASTGTGHEQYF	TGTGCCAGCACCGGGACAGGGCACGAGCAGTACTTC
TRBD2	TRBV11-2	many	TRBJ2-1	CASRSGTSYKQFF	TGTGCCAGCAGATCCGGGACTAGCTATAAGCAGTTCTTC
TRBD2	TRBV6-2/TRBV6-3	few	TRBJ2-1	CASSYLRESYNEQFF	TGTGCCAGCAGTTACTTGCGGGAGAGCTACAATGAGCAGTTCTTC
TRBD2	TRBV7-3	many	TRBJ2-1	CASSTRPSGLAEQFF	TGTGCCAGCAGTACCCGCCCTAGCGGGTTGGCGGAGCAGTTCTTC
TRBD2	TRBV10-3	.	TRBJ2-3	CAIRGLAGDTQYF	TGTGCCATCCGAGGGCTAGCGGGAGATACGCAGTATTTT
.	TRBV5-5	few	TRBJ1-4	CASSLLRSTNEKLFF	TGTGCCAGCAGCTTATTGCGGTCAACTAATGAAAAACTGTTTTTT
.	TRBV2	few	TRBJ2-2	CASYITGGLFF	TGTGCCAGCTATATCACCGGTGGGCTGTTTTTT
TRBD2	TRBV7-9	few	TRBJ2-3	CASSPSGSQEDTQYF	TGTGCCAGCAGCCCTAGCGGGAGTCAGGAAGATACGCAGTATTTT
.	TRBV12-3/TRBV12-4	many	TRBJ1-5	CASSLPRAGQPQHF	TGTGCCAGCAGTTTACCCCGGGCTGGTCAGCCCCAGCATTTT
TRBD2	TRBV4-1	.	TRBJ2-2	CASSQDFGLAGERTGELFF	TGCGCCAGCAGCCAAGATTTCGGCCTAGCGGGAGAGAGGACCGGGGAGCTGTTTTTT
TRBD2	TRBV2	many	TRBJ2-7	CASMALRGSLGEQYF	TGTGCCAGCATGGCCCTACGCGGGAGCCTCGGGGAGCAGTACTTC
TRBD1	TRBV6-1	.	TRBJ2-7	CASTSGTGSYEQYF	TGTGCCAGCACTTCCGGGACAGGCTCCTACGAGCAGTACTTC
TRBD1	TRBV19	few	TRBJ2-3	CASRNRGPSRDTQYF	TGTGCCAGTAGGAACAGGGGGCCCTCTCGGGATACGCAGTATTTT
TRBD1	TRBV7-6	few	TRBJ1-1	CASSSSKDRGVTEAFF	TGTGCCAGCAGCTCCAGCAAAGACAGGGGTGTAACTGAAGCTTTCTTT
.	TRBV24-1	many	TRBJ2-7	CATSGSGTSYEQYF	TGTGCCACCAGTGGCTCAGGGACTTCCTACGAGCAGTACTTC